This TCR beta chain came from a study of blood T cell repertoires in COVID-19. Study summary: Sites across the United States, Italy and Spain contributed samples from acute and convalescent COVID-19. Sources were T cells, B-cell-depleted T cells, or PBMCs; the material itself was cDNA or gDNA.

Enrollees, 18 to 89 years old, lived in 20 to 25 US areas. Recovered Cohort 3 donors showed two negative PCRs, clearance, or symptom resolution. Method: immunoSEQ multiplex PCR; TCRdb's copy keeps in-frame clones and lacks some. The sample records more than 200,000 clones, 85% to 90% being singletons. Trimming took 5 bases from V and 0 from J; bases not matched to a gene: 4. The CDR3 runs 15 residues. Germline V gives CDR1 SEHNR, CDR2 FQNEAQ (reference sequence). The receptor was isolated from a woman between 50 and 59 years old who had recovered from COVID-19. The sample taken for sequencing was PBMCs or T cells enriched from blood (not recorded which). The rearrangement links TRBV7-9 to TRBJ2-3; 8 bases agree with TRBD1. The CDR3 nucleotides read TGTGCCAGCAGCCAACAGGGGGAAAGCACAGATACGCAGTATTTT. Protein sequence: CASSQQGESTDTQYF. Supplemented by reference TRBV7-9 and TRBJ2-3, the full variable domain reads DTGVSQNPRHKITKRGQNVTFRCDPISEHNRLYWYRQTLGQGPEFLTYFQNEAQLEKSRLLSDRFSAERPKGSFSTLEIQRTEQGDSAMYLCASSQQGESTDTQYFGPGTRLTVL.